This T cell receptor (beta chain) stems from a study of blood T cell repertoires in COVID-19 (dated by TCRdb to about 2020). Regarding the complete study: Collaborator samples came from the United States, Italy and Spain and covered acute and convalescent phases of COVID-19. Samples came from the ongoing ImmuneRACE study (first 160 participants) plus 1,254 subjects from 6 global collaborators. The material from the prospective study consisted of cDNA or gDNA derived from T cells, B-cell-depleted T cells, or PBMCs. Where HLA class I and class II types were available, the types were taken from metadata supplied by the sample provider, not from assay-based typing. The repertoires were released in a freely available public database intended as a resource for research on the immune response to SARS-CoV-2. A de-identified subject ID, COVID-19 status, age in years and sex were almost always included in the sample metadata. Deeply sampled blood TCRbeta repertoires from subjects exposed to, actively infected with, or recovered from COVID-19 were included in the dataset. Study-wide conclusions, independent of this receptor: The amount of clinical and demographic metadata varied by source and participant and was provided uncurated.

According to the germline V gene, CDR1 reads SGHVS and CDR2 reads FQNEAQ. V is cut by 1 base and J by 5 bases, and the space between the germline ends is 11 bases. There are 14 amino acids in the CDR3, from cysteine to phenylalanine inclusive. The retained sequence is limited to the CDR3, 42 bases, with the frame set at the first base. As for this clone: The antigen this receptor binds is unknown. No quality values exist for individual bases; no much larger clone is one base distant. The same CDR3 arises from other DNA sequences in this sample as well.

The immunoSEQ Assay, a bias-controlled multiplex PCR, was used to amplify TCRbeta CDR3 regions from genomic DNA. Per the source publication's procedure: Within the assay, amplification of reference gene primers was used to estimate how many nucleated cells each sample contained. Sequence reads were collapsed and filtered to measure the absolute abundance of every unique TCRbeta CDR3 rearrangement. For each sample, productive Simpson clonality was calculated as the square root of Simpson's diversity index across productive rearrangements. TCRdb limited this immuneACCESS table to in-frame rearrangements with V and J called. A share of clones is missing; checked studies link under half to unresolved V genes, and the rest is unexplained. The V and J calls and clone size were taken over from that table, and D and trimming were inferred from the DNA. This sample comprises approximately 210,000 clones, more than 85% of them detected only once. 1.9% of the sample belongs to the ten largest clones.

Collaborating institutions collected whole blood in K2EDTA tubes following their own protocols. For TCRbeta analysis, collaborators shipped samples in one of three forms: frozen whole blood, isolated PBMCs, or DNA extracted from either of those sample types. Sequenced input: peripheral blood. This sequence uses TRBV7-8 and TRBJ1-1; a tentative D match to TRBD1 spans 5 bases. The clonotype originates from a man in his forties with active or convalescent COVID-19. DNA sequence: TGTGCCAGCAGCTTAGTTGGGGCTGGTACTGAAGCTTTCTTT. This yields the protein CASSLVGAGTEAFF.